This TCR beta chain was sequenced during a study of Graves' ophthalmopathy and Graves' hyperthyroidism. RNA transcripts provided the template for amplifying TCR beta CDR3 regions. HTBI primers were used in a first-round RT-PCR, which preceded a second-round multiplex PCR. TCRdb processed the multiplex PCR reads anew with MiXCR; each CDR3 protein has one entry. The sample holds 200,000 to 300,000 distinct CDR3 sequences, around 42% seen once. The sample holds one count of this clonotype. This CDR3 is 13 amino acids long. Trimming removed 4 bases from V and 8 bases from J; junction bases left unmatched: 9. Looked up from germline, CDR1 is DFQATT and CDR2 is SNEGSKA (reference sequence).

This receptor was taken from an adult man with Graves' ophthalmopathy. The rearrangement links TRBV20-1 to TRBJ1-2, with 8 bases that match TRBD1. Input material: peripheral blood. Written as DNA, the CDR3 is TGCAGTGCTACGTATACAGGGGGGCGAGGCTACACCTTC. Protein sequence: CSATYTGGRGYTF.